The clone carrying this T cell receptor (beta chain) was found once. Methods used by the authors: Reference gene primer amplification in the assay estimated nucleated cell counts. The table came from immunoSEQ multiplex PCR; TCRdb's copy has only in-frame clones and leaves some out. V and J calls and clone size follow that table, whereas D and trimming were derived from the DNA. In the table there are 150,000 to 200,000 clones, 65% to 85% of which are singletons. This specimen belongs to a study of blood T cell repertoires in COVID-19. The wider study: Samples taken during acute and convalescent COVID-19 were collected in the United States, Italy and Spain.

The receptor was derived from a woman aged 55-70 years with acute or convalescent COVID-19. Sequencing was performed on peripheral blood.

The CDR3 spells CASSRDRDFGYTF. CDR3 nucleotide sequence: TGTGCCAGCTCACGGGACAGGGACTTTGGCTACACCTTC. The chain has TRBV18 and TRBJ1-2; 9 bases fit TRBD1. CDR3 length: 13 residues. Trimming cost V 4 bases and J 7 bases; bases outside gene matches: 4. Germline CDR1 is KGHSH and CDR2 is LQKENI.